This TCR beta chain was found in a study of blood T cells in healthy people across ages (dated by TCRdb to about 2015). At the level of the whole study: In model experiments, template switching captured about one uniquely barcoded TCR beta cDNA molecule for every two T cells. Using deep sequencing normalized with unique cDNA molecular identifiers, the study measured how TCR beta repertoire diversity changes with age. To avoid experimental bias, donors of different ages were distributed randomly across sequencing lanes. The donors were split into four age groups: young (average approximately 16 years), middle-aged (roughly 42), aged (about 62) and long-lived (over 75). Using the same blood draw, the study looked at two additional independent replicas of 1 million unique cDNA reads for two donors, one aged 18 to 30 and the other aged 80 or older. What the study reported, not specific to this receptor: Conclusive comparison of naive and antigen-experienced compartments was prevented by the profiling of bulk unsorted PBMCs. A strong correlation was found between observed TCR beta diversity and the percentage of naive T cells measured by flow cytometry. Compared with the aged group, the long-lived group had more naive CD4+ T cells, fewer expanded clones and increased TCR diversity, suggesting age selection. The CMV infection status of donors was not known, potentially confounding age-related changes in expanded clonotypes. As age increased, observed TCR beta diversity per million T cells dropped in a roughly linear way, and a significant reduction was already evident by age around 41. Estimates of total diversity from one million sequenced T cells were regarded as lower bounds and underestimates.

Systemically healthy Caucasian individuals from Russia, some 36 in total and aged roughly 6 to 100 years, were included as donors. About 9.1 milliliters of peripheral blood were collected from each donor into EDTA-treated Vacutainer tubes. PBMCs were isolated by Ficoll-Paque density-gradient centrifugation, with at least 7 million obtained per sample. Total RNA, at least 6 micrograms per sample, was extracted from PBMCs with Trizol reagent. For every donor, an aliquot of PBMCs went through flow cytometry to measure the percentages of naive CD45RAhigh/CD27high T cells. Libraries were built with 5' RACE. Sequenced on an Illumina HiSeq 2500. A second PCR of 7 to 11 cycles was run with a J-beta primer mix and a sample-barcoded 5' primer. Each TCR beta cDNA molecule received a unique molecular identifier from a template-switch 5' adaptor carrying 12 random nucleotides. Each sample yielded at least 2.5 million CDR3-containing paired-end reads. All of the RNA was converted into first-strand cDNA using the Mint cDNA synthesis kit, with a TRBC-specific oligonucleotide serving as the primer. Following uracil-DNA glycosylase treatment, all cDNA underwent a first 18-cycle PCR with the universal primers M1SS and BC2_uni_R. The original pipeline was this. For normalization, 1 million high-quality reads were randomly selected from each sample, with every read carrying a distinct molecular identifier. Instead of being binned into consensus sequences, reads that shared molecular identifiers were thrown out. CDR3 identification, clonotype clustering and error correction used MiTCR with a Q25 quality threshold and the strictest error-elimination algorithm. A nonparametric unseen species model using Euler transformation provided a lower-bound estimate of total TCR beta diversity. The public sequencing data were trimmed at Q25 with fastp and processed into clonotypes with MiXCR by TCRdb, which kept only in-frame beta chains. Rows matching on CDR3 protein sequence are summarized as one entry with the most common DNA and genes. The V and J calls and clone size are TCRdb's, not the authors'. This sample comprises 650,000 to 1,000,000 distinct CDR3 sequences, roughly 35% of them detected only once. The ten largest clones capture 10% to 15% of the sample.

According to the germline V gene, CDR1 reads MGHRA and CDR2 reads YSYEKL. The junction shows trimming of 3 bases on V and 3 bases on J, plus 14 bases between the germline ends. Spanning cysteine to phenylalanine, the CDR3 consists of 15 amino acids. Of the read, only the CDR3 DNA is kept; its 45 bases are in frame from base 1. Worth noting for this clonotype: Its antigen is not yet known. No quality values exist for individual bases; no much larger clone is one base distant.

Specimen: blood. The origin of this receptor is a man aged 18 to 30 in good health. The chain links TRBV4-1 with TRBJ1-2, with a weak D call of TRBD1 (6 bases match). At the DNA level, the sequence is TGCGCCAGCAGCCATCCCACGACAGGCCACTATGGCTACACCTTC. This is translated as CASSHPTTGHYGYTF.